This TCR beta chain was recovered during a study of Graves' ophthalmopathy and Graves' hyperthyroidism. Only a few counts were recorded for this clonotype. Antigen: not known. Amplification targeted the TCR beta CDR3 regions, with RNA transcripts as the source material. RT-PCR in the first round used HTBI primers; a second-round multiplex PCR followed. TCRdb reprocessed the multiplex PCR reads with MiXCR, giving one entry per CDR3 protein. This sample yields roughly 600,000 distinct CDR3 sequences, of which 39% are seen a single time; roughly 4% belongs to the top ten. Symptoms, serum thyroxine and TRAb, thyroid ultrasound, and orbital computed tomography formed the diagnostic basis. In germline, CDR1 is LGHDT, CDR2 YNNKEL (reference sequence). The CDR3 totals 15 residues. After removal of 4 bases from V and 5 bases from J, the junction contained 3 bases not matched to a gene. Overall study findings and caveats: The model's prediction of ophthalmopathy progression had approximately 68% sensitivity and approximately 72% specificity. Between ophthalmopathy and stable hyperthyroidism, a 13-signature model drew a separation with around 88% sensitivity and around 80% specificity.

The clonotype was recovered from an adult man with Graves' hyperthyroidism. The gene calls are TRBV3-1 and TRBJ1-6; 9 bases map to TRBD1. The sequenced material came from peripheral blood or thyroid tissue (not recorded which). The CDR3 region is CASSRQGEHNSPLHF. As DNA, the CDR3 is TGTGCCAGCAGCCGACAGGGGGAACATAATTCACCCCTCCACTTT.